This T cell receptor beta chain is from a study of untreated major depressive disorder. Broader study findings: Findings may not generalize because the study sample was small. Each subject's top five TRBV05-01 clones were all private. CD4+ T cells from depressed patients used TRBV05-01 (Vbeta 5.1) more often than controls.

CD4+ T cells were isolated from thawed PBMCs by magnetic negative selection. The CDR3 runs to 14 residues. V dropped 8 bases and J dropped 6; count of bases not matched to a gene: 10. Per germline, CDR1 LNHDA and CDR2 SQIVND (reference sequence). The assay was immunoSEQ multiplex PCR, and TCRdb's table has in-frame clones only and misses some. The table shows just over 20,000 clones, with around 87% occurring only once. A note on this clone: Its target is not known.

The clonotype comes from a woman in her 30s in good health. Material for sequencing was CD4+ T cells from PBMCs. The chain uses TRBV19 and TRBJ2-7; 10 positions match TRBD2. The CDR3, as DNA: TGTGCCAGTCAACCAGCGGGGGGGGTTGGCGAGCAGTACTTC. This sequence encodes CASQPAGGVGEQYF.